These 26 T cell receptor beta chains were sequenced from one sample in a study of immune characterization of retroperitoneal liposarcoma. TCRdb ran MiXCR on the PCR reads and lists one entry per CDR3 protein. The sample includes about 10,000 distinct CDR3 sequences, around 28% of them seen just once. The source material was tumor tissue. The receptors were gathered from a male donor with retroperitoneal liposarcoma.

The chain carries TRBV6-1 and TRBJ2-1, with 7 bases matching TRBD2. The assigned J gene may be wrong: the sequence end matches TRBJ2-7 better. Germline CDR1 reads MNHNS; CDR2 reads SASEGT. The CDR3 length is 15 residues. The CDR3 sequence: CASSGGRSLWNEQYF. In DNA form, the CDR3 reads TGTGCCAGTTCGGGCGGGAGATCTCTTTGGAATGAGCAGTACTTC.

This clonotype was counted only a few times. V and J are TRBV6-5 and TRBJ2-3, with a possible D match to TRBD2 (6 bases). The DNA matches TRBJ2-7 better at its end, which makes the J call doubtful. There are 15 residues in the CDR3. Germline lookup yields CDR1 MNHEY and CDR2 SVGAGI. The CDR3 nucleotides are TGTGCCAGCAGTTACCGGTCTAGCGCGTACAATGAGCAGTACTTC. Its translation is CASSYRSSAYNEQYF.

This clonotype was counted ten times or more. The chain combines TRBV12-3 or TRBV12-4 with TRBJ2-1, with 10 bases matching TRBD1. This CDR3 has 21 amino acids. V shed 6 bases and J 10 bases; nucleotides not matched to a gene: 30. CDR3 DNA sequence: TGTGCCAGCAGCGTCCGCCCCCGGGACAGGGGCTCCCTGTCCAGCGCCTACGAGCAGTTCTTC. It yields the protein CASSVRPRDRGSLSSAYEQFF.

The table lists this clonotype with many counts. The J gene is TRBJ2-3, the V gene TRBV12-3 or TRBV12-4; TRBD1 matches at 8 bases. V was pared by 3 bases and J by 2 bases, with 4 bases of the junction left unmatched. The CDR3 runs to 15 residues. CDR3 region: CASSFQTGATDTQYF. The CDR3 DNA reads as TGTGCCAGCAGTTTCCAGACAGGGGCCACAGATACGCAGTATTTT.

The rearrangement links TRBV7-2 to TRBJ2-2, with D perhaps matching TRBD2 (6 bases). The CDR3 is made up of 16 amino acids. CDR1 and CDR2 (germline): SGHTA, FQGNSA. V was pared by 2 bases and J by 2 bases, with 12 bases between. CDR3 amino acids: CASSLTGGFNTGELFF. For the CDR3, the DNA is TGTGCCAGCAGCTTAACTGGGGGGTTTAACACCGGGGAGCTGTTTTTT.

This clonotype was detected only a few times. The chain carries TRBV7-2 and TRBJ2-4; possible D gene TRBD1, 6 bases. V was trimmed by 3 bases and J by 2 bases, leaving 11 bases between them. The CDR3 totals 15 residues. Germline-derived CDR1 and CDR2 are SGHTA and FQGNSA. The CDR3 is CASSLVTGTKNIQYF. The CDR3 region has the DNA TGTGCCAGCAGCTTGGTTACAGGGACCAAAAACATTCAGTACTTC. Together with reference TRBV7-2 and TRBJ2-4, the CDR3 gives the full variable domain: GAGVSQSPSNKVTEKGKDVELRCDPISGHTALYWYRQSLGQGLEFLIYFQGNSAPDKSGLPSDRFSAERTGGSVSTLTIQRTQQEDSAVYLCASSLVTGTKNIQYFGAGTRLSVL.

CDR3 residues: CASSPLGLNQPQHF. The CDR3 DNA reads TGTGCCAGCAGCCCCCTTGGCTTGAATCAGCCCCAGCATTTT. The chain uses TRBV12-3 or TRBV12-4 and TRBJ1-5; unclear D gene. V lost 6 bases and J lost 4, with 13 bases in between. There are 14 residues in the CDR3.

In this sample, this clonotype turned up a few times. The J gene is TRBJ2-1, the V gene TRBV6-6, with D maybe TRBD2 (5 bases). The DNA end is more similar to TRBJ2-7, so the J call may be wrong. The CDR3 length is 16 residues. The germline V gene has CDR1 MNHNY and CDR2 SVGAGI (reference sequence). CDR3 residues: CASSYSEAVSSYEQYF. The CDR3 DNA sequence: TGTGCCAGCAGTTACTCAGAAGCGGTTAGCTCCTACGAGCAGTACTTC.

This clonotype is medium-sized in the sample. This sequence joins TRBV11-3 and TRBJ2-3, with 12 nucleotides matching TRBD2. The junction had 1 base not matched to a gene; V was cut back by 3 bases and J by 3 bases. The CDR3 has 15 residues. Germline V gene sequence: CDR1 SGHNT, CDR2 YENEEA. This CDR3 is CASSFGLAGTDTQYF. DNA of the CDR3: TGTGCCAGCAGCTTCGGACTAGCGGGGACAGATACGCAGTATTTT.

The chain is built from TRBV6-1 and TRBJ2-4, with D tentatively TRBD2 (7 bases). The closer fit of TRBJ2-5 to the DNA end suggests the J call may be wrong. Germline V gene sequence: CDR1 MNHNS, CDR2 SASEGT. This CDR3 has 13 amino acids. The chain's CDR3 is CASTDGGLETQYF. CDR3 nucleotides: TGTGCCAGCACCGACGGGGGGCTTGAGACCCAGTACTTC.

Ten or more counts support this clonotype. The chain employs TRBV6-1 and TRBJ2-7; perhaps TRBD1 as D (6 bases). The CDR3 is 15 residues long. With 6 bases removed from V and 3 bases from J, the gap between germline ends came to 18 bases. Germline V gives CDR1 MNHNS, CDR2 SASEGT. The CDR3 DNA sequence: TGTGCCAGCAGATTCACAGGGCAATATCGCTACGAGCAGTACTTC. Its protein product is CASRFTGQYRYEQYF.

This clonotype is medium-sized (0.01 to 0.1%) in the sample. This chain connects TRBV10-1 to TRBJ2-3; D is possibly TRBD1 or TRBD2 (5 bases each). V was pared by 0 bases and J by 5 bases, with 9 bases between. The CDR3 covers 14 residues. Germline lookup yields CDR1 WNHNN and CDR2 SYGVQD (reference sequence). The CDR3 nucleotides read TGCGCCAGCAGTGAGTCGTTTGGGGGAGATACGCAGTATTTT. The encoded protein is CASSESFGGDTQYF.

This clonotype is judged medium-sized. The chain recombines TRBV6-1 with TRBJ2-1; 8 bases fit TRBD2. The CDR3 runs to 14 residues. With V trimmed by 7 bases and J by 4 bases, 6 bases remained unmatched. From germline, CDR1 is MNHNS and CDR2 SASEGT. CDR3 coding DNA: TGTGCCAGCAAGCCAGCGGGGGCTTACAATGAGCAGTTCTTC. This codes for CASKPAGAYNEQFF.

This chain joins TRBV7-4 and TRBJ1-5, with D unclear. Germline loops: CDR1 SGHVT, CDR2 SQSDAQ. V lost 1 base, J lost 3 bases, and 4 bases lay in between. The CDR3 is made up of 13 amino acids. This CDR3 reads CASSLDNNQPQHF. CDR3 coding DNA: TGTGCCAGCAGCTTAGACAACAATCAGCCCCAGCATTTT.

The table lists this clonotype with many counts. The CDR3 DNA reads as TGTGCCAGCAGCTTCGGGACAGAATACAATGAGCAGTACTTC. It yields the protein CASSFGTEYNEQYF. The V call is TRBV7-2, the J call TRBJ2-1, with 7 bases identical to TRBD1. Judging by the DNA end, TRBJ2-7 fits better; the J call may be wrong. Germline CDR1 SGHTA, CDR2 FQGNSA. CDR3 size: 14 residues.

The sample holds a few counts of this clonotype. The V gene is TRBV12-3 or TRBV12-4, the J gene TRBJ2-5, with 8 bases aligning to TRBD2. The DNA end is a closer match to TRBJ2-1, so the J assignment may be wrong. The CDR3 extends over 15 amino acids. The CDR3 nucleotides read TGTGCCAGCACCCCCTCCGGGGGGGCGGTAGAGACCCAGTTCTTC. Its protein is CASTPSGGAVETQFF.

This clonotype was observed a few times. V and J are TRBV7-3 and TRBJ2-1, with D tentatively TRBD2 (6 bases). Near its end, the DNA agrees better with TRBJ2-7, so the J call may be wrong. There are 13 residues in the CDR3. Germline CDR1 SGHTA, CDR2 FQGTGA. The CDR3 protein is CASSLYRGNEQYF. The CDR3 bases are TGTGCCAGCAGCTTATATCGGGGGAATGAGCAGTACTTC.

V gene TRBV7-8 combines with J gene TRBJ2-1; 7 bases match TRBD2. The assigned J gene may be wrong: the sequence end matches TRBJ2-5 better. Germline assignment: CDR1 SGHVS and CDR2 FQNEAQ. The CDR3 totals 18 residues. CDR3 protein: CASSSGRRQRGPQETQYF. The CDR3 coding sequence is TGTGCCAGCAGCTCCGGCCGCCGTCAGCGGGGTCCGCAAGAGACCCAGTACTTC.

The chain combines TRBV6-4 with TRBJ2-1, with 10 bases identical to TRBD2. Losses at the gene ends were 7 bases for V and 10 bases for J; bases not matched to a gene: 13. This CDR3 region has 15 residues. Germline assignment: CDR1 MRHNA and CDR2 SNTAGT. Here the CDR3 DNA reads TGTGCCAGCACCCTCTCCGGGACTAGCGTCTACGAGCAGTTCTTC. The encoded protein is CASTLSGTSVYEQFF.

This clonotype was seen repeatedly, ten times or more. The chain combines TRBV7-8 with TRBJ2-4, with 11 bases fitting TRBD1. Trimming took 9 bases from V and 13 from J; bases not matched to a gene: 20. CDR1 and CDR2 (germline): SGHVS, FQNEAQ. The CDR3 is 16 amino acids. CDR3 sequence (DNA): TGTGCCAGTTTCGGACAGGGGGCGATTTCCTACAATGAGCAGTACTTC. This gives the protein CASFGQGAISYNEQYF. Supplemented by reference TRBV7-8 and TRBJ2-4, the full variable domain reads GAGVSQSPRYKVAKRGQDVALRCDPISGHVSLFWYQQALGQGPEFLTYFQNEAQLDKSGLPSDRFFAERPEGSVSTLKIQRTQQEDSAVYLCASFGQGAISYNEQYFGAGTRLSVL.

In its sample, this clonotype ranks as medium-sized. The chain combines TRBV6-1 with TRBJ2-1; the D is unclear. Germline CDR1 is MNHNS and CDR2 is SASEGT. V was clipped by 6 bases and J by 9 bases, with 12 bases between them. The CDR3 contains 12 residues. Here the CDR3 DNA reads TGTGCCAGCAGCGACCTCCAGGCTGAGCAGTTCTTC. It is translated as CASSDLQAEQFF.

The gene calls are TRBV6-5 and TRBJ2-1; D gene unclear. The V and J ends lost 4 bases and 1 base respectively, with 8 bases between them. The CDR3 length is 14 residues. The germline CDR1 and CDR2 sequences are MNHEY and SVGAGI. The CDR3 is CASSLASSYNEQFF. The CDR3 bases are TGTGCCAGCAGTTTGGCGTCATCCTACAATGAGCAGTTCTTC.

This clonotype was picked up many times. V gene TRBV6-6 combines with J gene TRBJ2-1; D possibly corresponds to TRBD1 (5 bases). Trimming cost V 0 bases and J 10 bases, with 16 bases left between them. This CDR3 spans 15 amino acids. Germline V gene lookup returns CDR1 MNHNY and CDR2 SVGAGI (reference sequence). CDR3 in amino acids: CASSYSRGNSYEQFF. Here the CDR3 DNA reads TGTGCCAGCAGTTACTCTAGGGGCAACTCCTACGAGCAGTTCTTC.

This clonotype is a singleton in its sample. J is TRBJ2-3 and V is TRBV4-1, with D perhaps TRBD1 (5 bases). CDR3 size: 15 residues. Germline CDR1 reads MGHRA; CDR2 reads YSYEKL. Trimming stripped 4 bases from V and 2 bases from J, with 13 bases between. The CDR3 sequence: CASSPRQFSTDTQYF. In nucleotides, the CDR3 is TGCGCCAGCAGCCCAAGACAGTTTTCCACAGATACGCAGTATTTT.

This clonotype occurred many times. The rearrangement joins TRBV12-3 or TRBV12-4 to TRBJ2-1, with TRBD2 matching over 11 bases. The CDR3 contains 18 residues. Unmatched junction bases numbered 19, after V lost 5 bases and J lost 10 bases. CDR3 nucleotides: TGTGCCAGCAGTGAGACACAAAAACTAGCGGGGGTCCCCTACGAGCAGTTCTTC. Amino acid sequence: CASSETQKLAGVPYEQFF.

This clonotype was seen a handful of times. V and J are TRBV7-2 and TRBJ2-1; D gene uncertain. V lost 5 bases, J lost 10 bases, and 18 bases lay in between. Germline CDR1 SGHTA, CDR2 FQGNSA. There are 14 residues in the CDR3. CDR3 residues: CASSARTAGYEQFF. The CDR3 DNA reads as TGTGCCAGCAGCGCCCGAACGGCTGGCTACGAGCAGTTCTTC.